These 18 T cell receptor beta chains originate from one sample sequenced in a study of tissue T cells after allogeneic stem cell transplantation. Measured with immunoSEQ multiplex PCR; TCRdb has only the in-frame clones, and not every one. The table has about 48,000 clones, about 73% seen once. Sequencing used sorted cells pooled from one or two spleens. The source of these receptors is a pool of C57BL/6 mice in good health.

In regard to this clone: Gene names and germline match the mouse. The read comes to an end 1 residue before the CDR3 does, leaving the germline J gene to fill in the end. The chain links TRBV29 to TRBJ1-2; 7 positions match TRBD1. Germline trimming cut 8 bases from V and 0 bases from J; bases unmatched to any gene: 6. Germline V gives CDR1 MSHET, CDR2 SYDVDS. The length of the CDR3 is 14 residues. The CDR3 here is CASSRQGPNSDYTF. CDR3 DNA (partial): TGTGCTAGCTCTCGACAGGGCCCAAACTCCGACTACACC.

Regarding this clone: Gene names follow the mouse nomenclature. The read falls 1 residue short of the CDR3 end, and the missing part is taken from the germline J gene. The chain combines TRBV14 with TRBJ2-5, with D perhaps TRBD2 (5 bases). Germline-derived CDR1 and CDR2 are SGHDT and FRDEAV. Trimming stripped 5 bases from V and 4 bases from J, with 8 bases between. This CDR3 is built from 12 residues. The sequenced part of the CDR3 DNA is TGTGCCAGCAGGGTGGGGAAAGACACCCAGTAC. Amino acids: CASRVGKDTQY. In full, the CDR3 reads CASRVGKDTQYF.

Details on this clone: Gene and germline names: mouse. The read ends 1 residue shy of where the CDR3 ends; the end is completed using the germline J gene. The rearrangement links TRBV3 to TRBJ1-3; 9 bases fit TRBD1. V gave up 6 bases and J gave up 0 bases; unmatched junction bases: 0. The CDR3 length is 14 residues. CDR1 is SNHLY and CDR2 is FYNGKV in the germline V gene (reference sequence). CDR3 sequence reads: CASRQGASGNTLYF. The covered CDR3 bases are TGTGCCAGCAGACAGGGGGCTTCTGGAAATACGCTCTAT. The full variable domain, its missing parts supplied by reference TRBV3 and TRBJ1-3, is GPKVLQIPSHQIIDMGQMVTLNCDPVSNHLYFYWYKQILGQQMEFLVNFYNGKVMEKSKLFKDQFSVERPDGSYFTLKIQPTALEDSAVYFCASRQGASGNTLYFGEGSRLIVV.

There are a few counts of this clone. The gene names given are mouse names. The sequence runs out 1 residue before the end of the CDR3; the remainder is reconstructed from the germline J gene. The gene calls are TRBV29 and TRBJ2-1, with TRBD1 as a possible D gene (6 bases). V was shortened by 0 bases and J by 2 bases, with 8 bases between the two germline ends. The CDR3 is made up of 15 amino acids. Germline CDR1 MSHET, CDR2 SYDVDS. CDR3 amino acids: CASSLSQGDYAEQFF. CDR3 DNA, as far as it was read: TGTGCTAGCAGTTTATCACAGGGAGACTATGCTGAGCAGTTC.

Comment on this clone: Genes and germline come from the mouse. Read data end 1 residue before the CDR3 end; the end is taken from the germline J gene. V and J are TRBV19 and TRBJ1-3, with no clear D. Germline V gene data show CDR1 as FNHDT and CDR2 as SITEND (reference sequence). V was trimmed by 0 bases and J by 0 bases, leaving 7 bases between them. This CDR3 comprises 15 residues. Partial CDR3 DNA: TGTGCCAGCAGTATAGTACGGGATTCTGGAAATACGCTCTAT. Residues: CASSIVRDSGNTLY. The whole CDR3 sequence reads CASSIVRDSGNTLYF. The variable domain in full, with the rest retrieved from reference TRBV19 and TRBJ1-3, is GGIITQTPKFLIGQEGQKLTLKCQQNFNHDTMYWYRQDSGKGLRLIYYSITENDLQKGDLSEGYDASREKKSSFSLTVTSAQKNEMAVFLCASSIVRDSGNTLYFGEGSRLIVV.

Note on this clone: The genes are named according to mouse. The read ends 1 residue shy of where the CDR3 ends; the end is completed using the germline J gene. The gene calls are TRBV3 and TRBJ2-7; TRBD2 aligns across 10 bases. CDR1 and CDR2 from the germline V gene are SNHLY and FYNGKV (reference sequence). V lost 2 bases and J lost 1; bases outside the gene matches: 5. The CDR3 is 16 amino acids. The CDR3 sequence is CASSLRLGGRSYEQYF. The DNA read from the CDR3 is TGTGCCAGCAGCTTACGGCTGGGGGGGCGGTCCTATGAACAGTAC.

Of note for this clone: Genes here carry mouse names. The read terminates 1 residue before the CDR3 end, so the remaining end is supplied by the germline J gene. The rearrangement joins TRBV13-2 to TRBJ2-5, with D possibly TRBD2 on 8 matching bases. The CDR3 is made up of 14 amino acids. Trimming left V 0 bases short and J 8 bases short, with 13 bases between. Germline V gene lookup returns CDR1 NNHNN and CDR2 SYGAGS (reference sequence). Incomplete CDR3 DNA: TGTGCCAGCGGTGATGCCAGGGGGGGCGGCACCCAGTAC. Amino acid sequence: CASGDARGGGTQY. The CDR3 as a whole reads CASGDARGGGTQYF.

For this clone: Mouse gene names and germline throughout. The CDR3 goes on 1 residue after the read ends, and that part is filled in from the germline J gene. The rearrangement links TRBV1 to TRBJ2-4; 8 nucleotides align to TRBD2. Germline lookup yields CDR1 NSQYPW and CDR2 LRSPGD (reference sequence). The CDR3 runs to 15 residues. The V and J ends lost 3 bases and 2 bases, in that order; junction bases with no gene match: 4. The chain's CDR3 is CTCSALGGVQNTLYF. The sequenced CDR3 bases are TGCACCTGCAGTGCGCTGGGGGGCGTTCAAAACACCTTGTAC.

About this clone: The gene names here belong to mouse. The missing CDR3 end, 1 residue past where the read stops, is filled in from the germline J gene. The gene calls are TRBV19 and TRBJ2-1; 7 bases line up with TRBD1. The V gene end was trimmed by 4 bases and the J gene end by 3 bases; junction bases not matched to a gene: 4. CDR3 size: 14 residues. Looked up from germline, CDR1 is FNHDT and CDR2 is SITEND (reference sequence). This CDR3 reads CASSPGQFYAEQFF. CDR3 DNA (partial): TGTGCCAGCAGTCCGGGACAGTTCTATGCTGAGCAGTTC.

Remarks on this clone: The gene names here belong to mouse. Read sequence stops 1 residue before the CDR3 end, and the germline J gene provides the missing end. The chain combines TRBV21 with TRBJ2-5; D gene ambiguous. TRBV21 is an ORF, and what it does is uncertain. The CDR3 is 12 amino acids. V gave up 4 bases and J gave up 0 bases, with 2 bases separating them. CDR3: CASSRNQDTQYF. The CDR3 DNA, read in part, is TGTGCTAGCAGTCGTAACCAAGACACCCAGTAC.

For this clone: The listed genes are named as in mouse. The read ends 1 residue before the CDR3 terminus; that terminus is restored from the germline J gene. The V gene is TRBV13-2, the J gene TRBJ1-1; D remains unclear. The CDR3 consists of 13 residues. V was pared by 2 bases and J by 0 bases, with 5 bases between. CDR1 is NNHNN and CDR2 is SYGAGS in the germline V gene (reference sequence). CDR3 sequence: CASGEGTNTEVFF. Incomplete CDR3 DNA: TGTGCCAGCGGTGAGGGGACAAACACAGAAGTCTTC.

As concerns this clone: These gene names are mouse names. The read ends 1 residue early relative to the CDR3; the germline J gene fills the gap. The rearrangement links TRBV5 to TRBJ1-1, with D possibly TRBD1 on 6 matching bases. There are 14 residues in the CDR3. CDR1 is LGHNA and CDR2 is YNLKQL in the germline V gene (reference sequence). The germline V and J ends were trimmed by 4 bases and 1 base, with 10 bases remaining between them. This CDR3 is CASSPPQGNTEVFF. Partial CDR3 DNA: TGTGCCAGCAGCCCCCCACAGGGGAACACAGAAGTCTTC.

About this clone itself: The genes and germline here are from mouse. The DNA read from the CDR3 is TGTGCCAGCAGCCCGGGACAAAACCAAGACACCCAGTAC. Translation gives CASSPGQNQDTQY. The complete CDR3 protein is CASSPGQNQDTQYF. V usage is TRBV5 and J usage is TRBJ2-5, with D perhaps matching TRBD1 (6 bases). The CDR3 end falls 1 residue outside the read, so it is completed with the germline J gene. CDR3 length: 14 residues. CDR1 and CDR2 from the germline V gene are LGHNA and YNLKQL (reference sequence). V lost 4 bases and J lost 0, with 8 bases in between.

On this clone: The germline and genes are mouse ones. The CDR3 end lies 1 residue beyond the end of the read and is filled in from the germline J gene. The chain recombines TRBV14 with TRBJ1-1; 7 nucleotides match TRBD1. Germline CDR1 reads SGHDT; CDR2 reads FRDEAV. V was pared by 4 bases and J by 0 bases, with 3 bases of the junction left unmatched. The CDR3 length is 14 residues. CDR3 DNA, as far as it was read: TGTGCCAGCAGTCCGGGACAGTCAAACACAGAAGTCTTC. This codes for CASSPGQSNTEVF. The entire CDR3 protein is CASSPGQSNTEVFF.

With respect to this clone: Gene names follow the mouse nomenclature. The CDR3 end lies 1 residue beyond the end of the read and is filled in from the germline J gene. V usage is TRBV3 and J usage is TRBJ2-2; the D gene is possibly TRBD1 (6 bases). V was pared by 2 bases and J by 3 bases, with 7 bases between. Germline lookup yields CDR1 SNHLY and CDR2 FYNGKV (reference sequence). This CDR3 contains 14 residues. Incomplete CDR3 DNA: TGTGCCAGCAGCTTATACAGGGACACCGGGCAGCTCTAC. Encoded protein: CASSLYRDTGQLY. The complete CDR3 reads CASSLYRDTGQLYF.

Details on this clone: Genes here carry mouse names. The read ends 1 residue early relative to the CDR3; the germline J gene fills the gap. The chain uses TRBV13-1 and TRBJ1-4; the D gene is possibly TRBD1 (6 bases). CDR1 NSHNY and CDR2 SYGAGN come from the germline V gene. The length of the CDR3 is 13 residues. V lost 3 bases and J lost 4, with 7 bases in between. The chain's CDR3 is CASSGTDNERLFF. The sequenced part of the CDR3 DNA is TGTGCCAGCAGTGGGACAGACAACGAAAGATTATTT.

Comment on this clone: Genes and germline are mouse. The observed sequence ends 1 residue before the CDR3 terminus, with the missing tail filled in from the germline J gene. The chain recombines TRBV31 with TRBJ2-7, with no clear D. The CDR3 runs to 12 residues. CDR1 is GKSSPN, CDR2 SITVG, per germline. V gave up 0 bases and J gave up 4 bases, with 7 bases separating them. CDR3 residues: CAWSLVNYEQYF. CDR3 bases read: TGTGCCTGGAGTCTAGTCAATTATGAACAGTAC.

Of note for this clone: Gene names refer to mouse genes. The read gets to within 1 residue of the CDR3 end, and the germline J gene fills in the rest. The gene calls are TRBV3 and TRBJ2-7, with 8 positions matching TRBD2. Germline CDR1 reads SNHLY; CDR2 reads FYNGKV (reference sequence). V was clipped by 5 bases and J by 7 bases; unmatched bases: 10. The CDR3 length is 14 residues. Here the CDR3 reads CASSKRGGAQEQYF. The covered CDR3 bases are TGTGCCAGCAGCAAGAGGGGGGGGGCGCAGGAACAGTAC.